This T cell receptor (beta chain) was found in a study of cytomegalovirus exposure and HLA in healthy donors. General study results and limits: In the 120 validation repertoires, approximately 94% of cluster scores exceeded 0, per a later analysis. According to reports, the classifier identified cytomegalovirus status with high specificity and sensitivity.

This clone came up once. No antigen is known for it. The repertoire was sequenced with immunoSEQ multiplex PCR; TCRdb's copy has only in-frame clones and lacks some. The table shows around 150,000 clones, with 70% to 90% occurring only once. Germline CDR1 is SGHRS and CDR2 is YFSETQ. This CDR3 is 18 amino acids long. After removal of 0 bases from V and 1 base from J, the junction contained 9 bases not matched to a gene. The sequenced sample consisted of PBMCs. The source is a young woman in good health and CMV-seropositive. The chain couples TRBV5-1 to TRBJ2-2; 7 bases map to TRBD1. CDR3 loop: CASSLAVETGWNTGELFF. The CDR3 DNA reads as TGCGCCAGCAGCTTGGCCGTAGAGACAGGGTGGAACACCGGGGAGCTGTTTTTT.